Sequencing of this TCR beta chain was carried out in a study of early stage breast cancer tumors. Study results and caveats: In 14 of 16 patients, blood comparison separated tumor from normal breast.

Produced via immunoSEQ multiplex PCR; TCRdb's table is partial and in-frame only. The table shows under 45,000 clones, with about 78% occurring only once. This clone was observed a few times. The antigen remains undetermined. The CDR3 loop spans 14 amino acids. With 7 bases clipped from V and 2 bases from J, the junction kept 3 bases outside the gene matches. Germline assignment: CDR1 SNHLY and CDR2 FYNNEI. Material for sequencing was blood. This receptor was identified in a person aged 50-59 years with breast cancer. The gene calls are TRBV2 and TRBJ1-5; 9 bases align to TRBD1. Here the CDR3 DNA reads TGTGCCAGCATCGGGGACAGGGGCAATCAGCCCCAGCATTTT. Translated, it gives CASIGDRGNQPQHF.